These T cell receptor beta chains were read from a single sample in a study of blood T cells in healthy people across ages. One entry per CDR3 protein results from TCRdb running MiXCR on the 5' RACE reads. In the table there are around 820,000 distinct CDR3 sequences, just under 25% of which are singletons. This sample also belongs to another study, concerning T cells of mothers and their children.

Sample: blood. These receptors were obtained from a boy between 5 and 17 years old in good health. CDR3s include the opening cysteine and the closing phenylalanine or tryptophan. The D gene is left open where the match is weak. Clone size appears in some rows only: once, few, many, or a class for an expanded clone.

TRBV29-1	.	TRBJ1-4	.	TGCAGCGTTGAAGGCCGGGGAACTAATGAAAAACTGTTTTTT	CSVEGRGTNEKLFF
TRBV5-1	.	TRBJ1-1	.	TGCGCCAGCAGCTTGGCCCCAGGAGCAGCCACTGAAGCTTTCTTT	CASSLAPGAATEAFF
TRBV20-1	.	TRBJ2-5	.	TGCAGTGCTAGAGATTCCAGAACCAGCGTAGAGACCCAGTACTTC	CSARDSRTSVETQYF
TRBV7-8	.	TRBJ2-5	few	TGTGCCAGCAGCTTAGATCGCCGGCACAGGGCTGAGGAAGAGACCCAGTACTTC	CASSLDRRHRAEEETQYF
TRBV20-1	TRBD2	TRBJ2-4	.	TGCAGTACCCCGGGACTAGAAAACAAAAACATTCAGTACTTC	CSTPGLENKNIQYF
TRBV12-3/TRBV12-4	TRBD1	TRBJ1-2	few	TGTGCCAGCAGTCCCCGACAGGGCCCGGGGCAAGCTAACTATGGCTACACCTTC	CASSPRQGPGQANYGYTF
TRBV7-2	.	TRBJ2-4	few	TGTGCCAGCAGCTTATCCGGAGGGACAGTGATTACTATTCAGTACTTC	CASSLSGGTVITIQYF
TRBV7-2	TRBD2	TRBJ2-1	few	TGTGCCAGCAGCTTAGGAGGGTTAGCGGGGAGGAATGAGCAGTTCTTC	CASSLGGLAGRNEQFF
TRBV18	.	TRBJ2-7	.	TGTGCCAGCTCACCACCGTCGGTCCCCTACGAGCAGTACTTC	CASSPPSVPYEQYF
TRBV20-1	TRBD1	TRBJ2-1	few	TGCAGTGCTTCTCACATTGGACAGGGGGCCTATGAGCAGTTCTTC	CSASHIGQGAYEQFF
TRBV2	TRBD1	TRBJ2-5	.	TGTGCCTGCCTCGACAGGGAATCGGAGACCCAGTACTTC	CACLDRESETQYF
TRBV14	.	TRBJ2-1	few	TGTGCCAGCAGCCAAGAACCTGGCTCCTACAATGAGCAGTTCTTC	CASSQEPGSYNEQFF
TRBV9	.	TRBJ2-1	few	TGTGCCAGCAGCGCGGAGGTGGGTCCTAGCTCCTACAATGAGCAGTTCTTC	CASSAEVGPSSYNEQFF
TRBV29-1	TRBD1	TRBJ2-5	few	TGCAGCGTGCTAACAGGGGCGTACCAAGAGACCCAGTACTTC	CSVLTGAYQETQYF
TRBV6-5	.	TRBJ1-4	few	TGTGCCAGCCGGGCCCCTAATGAAAAACTGTTTTTT	CASRAPNEKLFF
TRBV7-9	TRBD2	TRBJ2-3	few	TGTGCCAGCAGCTTAGCGGTCGGCGGGGGGATTTTAACAGATACGCAGTATTTT	CASSLAVGGGILTDTQYF
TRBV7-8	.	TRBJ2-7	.	TGTGCCAGCAGCTTAGGGTTCGTGGGGGTACCTTACGAGCAGTACTTC	CASSLGFVGVPYEQYF
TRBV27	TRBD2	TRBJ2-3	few	TGTGCCAGCAGTTTACTAGCGGGGAGAGATACGCAGTATTTT	CASSLLAGRDTQYF
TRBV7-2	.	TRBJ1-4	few	TGTACCAGCAGCCGGTGGGGGGGCAATGAAAAACTGTTTTTT	CTSSRWGGNEKLFF
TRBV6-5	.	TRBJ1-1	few	TGTGCCAGCAGGATAAACAGGGTCGGCACTGAAGCTTTCTTT	CASRINRVGTEAFF
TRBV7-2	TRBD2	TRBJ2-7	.	TGTGCCAGCAGCCCTACTAGCGGGGGGGCCTTGCAGTACTTC	CASSPTSGGALQYF
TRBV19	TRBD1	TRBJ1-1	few	TGTGCCAGTCTACCTACAGGGGTGGGCACTGAAGCTTTCTTT	CASLPTGVGTEAFF
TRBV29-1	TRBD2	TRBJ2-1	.	TGCAGCGTTGAGCAGCGGGAGGGCCACTACAATGAGCAGTTCTTC	CSVEQREGHYNEQFF
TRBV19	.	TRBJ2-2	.	TGTGCCAGTAGCATTGGGGGAGTGGTCACCGGGGAGCTGTTTTTT	CASSIGGVVTGELFF
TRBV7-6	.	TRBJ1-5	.	TGTGCCAGCAGCTCGGCCCCGGGCGGGGGGGCCAGCAATCAGCCCCAGCATTTT	CASSSAPGGGASNQPQHF
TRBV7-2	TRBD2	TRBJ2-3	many	TGTGCCAGCAGCCCCCGACTAGCGGGGGGGACAGATACGCAGTATTTT	CASSPRLAGGTDTQYF
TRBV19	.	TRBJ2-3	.	TGTGCCAGTAGTATATCGCCCCTCTCAGATACGCAGTATTTT	CASSISPLSDTQYF
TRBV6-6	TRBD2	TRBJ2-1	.	TGTGCCAGCGCAGCGGGGGGCAATGAGCAGTTCTTC	CASAAGGNEQFF
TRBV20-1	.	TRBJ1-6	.	TGCAGTGCGAGCTACCGGGGAACCCTCCACTTT	CSASYRGTLHF
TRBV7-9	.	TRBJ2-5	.	TGTGCCAGCAGCATCTGGGAGAACCAAGAGACCCAGTACTTC	CASSIWENQETQYF
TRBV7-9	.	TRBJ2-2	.	TGTGCCAGCAGCTTCCAGGGATGGCTGTTTTTT	CASSFQGWLFF
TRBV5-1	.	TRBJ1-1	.	TGCGCCAGCAGCTTGTCGATTGGGAGGGGCGCTGAAGCTTTCTTT	CASSLSIGRGAEAFF
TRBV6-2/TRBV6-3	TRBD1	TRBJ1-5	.	TGTGCCAGCAATTTGGACAGGGCTGTTCAGCCCCAGCATTTT	CASNLDRAVQPQHF
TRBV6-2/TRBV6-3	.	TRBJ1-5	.	TGTGCCAGCAGTGGGGGAGAGTATAGCAATCAGCCCCAGCATTTT	CASSGGEYSNQPQHF
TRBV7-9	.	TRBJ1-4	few	TGTGCCAGCAGCTTCCCCTTAGCCCAGGGAGGGGATGAAAAACTGTTTTTT	CASSFPLAQGGDEKLFF
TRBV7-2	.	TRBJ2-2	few	TGTGCCAGCAGCTTAGCGGGCAGAGGCACCGGGGAGCTGTTTTTT	CASSLAGRGTGELFF
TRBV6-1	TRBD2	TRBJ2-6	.	TGTGCCAGCAGACGCGCTAGCGGGGCCTACTCTGGGGCCAACGTCCTGACTTTC	CASRRASGAYSGANVLTF
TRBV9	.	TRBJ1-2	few	TGTGCCAGCAGCGTAGAACCGGGAAGAGATGGCTACACCTTC	CASSVEPGRDGYTF
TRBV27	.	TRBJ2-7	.	TGTGCCAGCAGCGAGGGTTACAGCTCCTACGAGCAGTACTTC	CASSEGYSSYEQYF
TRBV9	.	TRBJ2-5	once	TGTGCCAGCAGCGAGGGCAGGGGGGTCGAGACCCAGTACTTC	CASSEGRGVETQYF
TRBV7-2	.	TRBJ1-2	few	TGTGCCAGCAGCTCAGGGGCATGGAAGGGCTACACCTTC	CASSSGAWKGYTF
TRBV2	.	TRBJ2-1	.	TGTGCCAGCAGCCCGAATGTCGGCTACGGTCTGTTCTTC	CASSPNVGYGLFF
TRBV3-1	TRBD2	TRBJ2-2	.	TGTGCCAGCAGAGGGACTAGCGGCACCGGGGAGCTGTTTTTT	CASRGTSGTGELFF
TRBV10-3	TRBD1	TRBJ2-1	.	TGTGCCATCAGTGCAACCGGGACAGGTTTAGCAAATGAGCAGTTCTTC	CAISATGTGLANEQFF
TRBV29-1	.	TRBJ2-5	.	TGCAGCGGGTTCCCCTCAGGACTGCAGACGACCCAGTACTTC	CSGFPSGLQTTQYF
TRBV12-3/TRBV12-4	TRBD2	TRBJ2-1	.	TGTGCCAGCAGTTCGACCGCTAGCGGGGGGGCATATGAGCAGTTCTTC	CASSSTASGGAYEQFF
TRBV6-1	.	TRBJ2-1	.	TGTGCCAGCAGTCCCCAGACAGGGAGGGATGAGCAGTTCTTC	CASSPQTGRDEQFF
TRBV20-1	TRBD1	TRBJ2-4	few	TGCAGTGCTAGAGTGGGGACAGGGAAAAACATTCAGTACTTC	CSARVGTGKNIQYF
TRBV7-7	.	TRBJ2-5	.	TGTGCTAGCAGCCCCGGGACAACTACTCAAGAGACCCAGTACTTC	CASSPGTTTQETQYF
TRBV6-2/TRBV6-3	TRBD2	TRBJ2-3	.	TGTGCCAGCAGGCCTAGCGGGACCACAGATACGCAGTATTTT	CASRPSGTTDTQYF
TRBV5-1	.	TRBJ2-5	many	TGCGCCAGCAGCTTGGTCGCGGGGAACCAAGAGACCCAGTACTTC	CASSLVAGNQETQYF
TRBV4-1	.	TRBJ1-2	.	TGCGCCAGCAGCAGCGACCCCTCCGGGACACCTGATGGCTACACCTTC	CASSSDPSGTPDGYTF
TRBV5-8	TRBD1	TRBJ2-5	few	TGTGCCAGCAGCTTGGCTACCGGGACAGGGGTTGGAGAGACCCAGTACTTC	CASSLATGTGVGETQYF
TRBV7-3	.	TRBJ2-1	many	TGTGCCAGCAGCTTAAATGGGGGCTCCTACAATGAGCAGTTCTTC	CASSLNGGSYNEQFF